The 6 T cell receptor beta chains listed next were all sequenced from one sample in a study of T cells after yellow fever vaccination (dated by TCRdb to between 2019 and 2020). The method was 5' RACE. TCRdb lists the instrument as Illumina HiSeq 2500. TCRdb's own reprocessing of the public reads used fastp at Q25 and MiXCR and kept productive beta chains. Merged by CDR3 protein, the rows form single entries marked with the most common genes and DNA. This sample is represented by fewer than 400,000 distinct CDR3 sequences; about 6.2% of them were singletons. Of the sample, approximately 15% falls within the top ten clones. The meaning of the sample's treatment or condition label: live attenuated yellow fever vaccine strain. The material sequenced was PBMCs, taken 5 days after the yellow fever booster vaccination. The receptors here all came from a young man who received the YFV17D yellow fever vaccine.

The chain joins TRBV7-9 to TRBJ2-5; D not certain. This CDR3 has 15 residues. Germline CDR1 SEHNR, CDR2 FQNEAQ (reference sequence). The V and J ends lost 3 bases and 2 bases respectively, with 13 bases between them. CDR3 in amino acids: CASSFRAGLQETQYF. DNA of the CDR3: TGTGCCAGCAGCTTCCGGGCCGGTCTTCAAGAGACCCAGTACTTC.

This clonotype has ten or more counts. This chain connects TRBV30 to TRBJ2-5, with D tentatively TRBD2 (6 bases). CDR3 length: 13 residues. Looked up from germline, CDR1 is GTSNPN and CDR2 is SVGIG (reference sequence). V was pared by 5 bases and J by 4 bases, with 14 bases between. CDR3 in DNA: TGTGCCTGGCGAGGGGCGGGAATAGAGACCCAGTACTTC. Translated: CAWRGAGIETQYF.

Ten or more counts support this clonotype. The CDR3 DNA reads TGTGCCAGCAGTTTCTTCGGGACAGGAGATCCATTCTACGAGCAGTACTTC. Amino acids: CASSFFGTGDPFYEQYF. J is TRBJ2-7 and V is TRBV28, with 8 nucleotides matching TRBD1. The V and J ends lost 3 bases and 3 bases, in that order; junction bases with no gene match: 13. CDR1 and CDR2 (germline): MDHEN, SYDVKM. This CDR3 has 17 amino acids.

This clonotype occurred a few times. The chain couples TRBV7-2 to TRBJ2-5; D call uncertain. Germline CDR1 SGHTA, CDR2 FQGNSA. V was shortened by 3 bases and J by 2 bases, with 13 bases between the two germline ends. The CDR3 runs 15 residues. Here the CDR3 reads CASSFVASQQETQYF. Written as DNA, the CDR3 is TGTGCCAGCAGCTTTGTTGCGTCGCAGCAAGAGACCCAGTACTTC.

Many counts were recorded for this clonotype. V and J are TRBV20-1 and TRBJ2-2; no definite D call. V gave up 6 bases and J gave up 6 bases, with 8 bases separating them. The germline gives CDR1 DFQATT, CDR2 SNEGSKA (reference sequence). This CDR3 is built from 11 residues. The CDR3 DNA is TGCAGTGCCCCAGAGGCCGGGGAGCTGTTTTTT. As protein: CSAPEAGELFF.

This chain joins TRBV11-2 and TRBJ1-4; D is unclear. CDR3 length: 15 residues. V lost 5 bases and J 2 bases, leaving 12 bases between the germline ends. Germline V gene data show CDR1 as SGHAT and CDR2 as FQNNGV. This CDR3 reads CASSNKQGTNEKLFF. CDR3 bases: TGTGCCAGCAGCAATAAGCAAGGGACTAATGAAAAACTGTTTTTT.